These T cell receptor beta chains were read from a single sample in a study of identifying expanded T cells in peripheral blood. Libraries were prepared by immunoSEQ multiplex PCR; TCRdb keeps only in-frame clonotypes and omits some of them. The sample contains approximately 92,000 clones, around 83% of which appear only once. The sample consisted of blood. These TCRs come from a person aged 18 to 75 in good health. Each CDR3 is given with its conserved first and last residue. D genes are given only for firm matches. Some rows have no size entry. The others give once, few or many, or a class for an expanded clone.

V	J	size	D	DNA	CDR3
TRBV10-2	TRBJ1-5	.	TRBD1	TGCGCCAGCAGGGGGACAGGGAGCAATCAGCCCCAGCATTTT	CASRGTGSNQPQHF
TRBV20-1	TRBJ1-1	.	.	TGCAGTGCTGAGACCGAGAATGAAGCTTTCTTT	CSAETENEAFF
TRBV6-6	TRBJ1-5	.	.	TGTGCCAGCAGTTACTCGATAGTCGGGCAGCCCCAGCATTTT	CASSYSIVGQPQHF
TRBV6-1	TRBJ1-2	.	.	TGTGCCAGCAGTGGAAGCTCCTATGGCTACACCTTC	CASSGSSYGYTF
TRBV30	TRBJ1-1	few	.	TGTGCCTGGGGACAGTCGAACACTGAAGCTTTCTTT	CAWGQSNTEAFF
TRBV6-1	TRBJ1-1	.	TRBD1	TGTGCCAGCTCATTGACAGGGGTGAACACTGAAGCTTTCTTT	CASSLTGVNTEAFF
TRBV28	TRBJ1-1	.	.	TGTGCCAGCAGTCCCTCCCCAGGGGTGGGGAGCACTGAAGCTTTCTTT	CASSPSPGVGSTEAFF
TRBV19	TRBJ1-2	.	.	TGTGCCAGTAGTATAGGAACTTCGGGACGGATCTATGGCTACACCTTC	CASSIGTSGRIYGYTF
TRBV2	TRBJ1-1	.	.	TGTGCCAGCGGAACGTTCCCCTGGAGTGATGAAGCTTTCTTT	CASGTFPWSDEAFF
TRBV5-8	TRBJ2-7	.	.	TGTGCCAGCAGCAGCCCCCGGGATTCGGGGGAGCAGTACTTC	CASSSPRDSGEQYF
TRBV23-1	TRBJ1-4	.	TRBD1	TGCGCCAGCAGTCAATCGCGGGACAGGGGGCGAGGTGAAAAACTGTTTTTT	CASSQSRDRGRGEKLFF
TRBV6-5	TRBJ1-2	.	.	TGTGCCAGCAGTTACCTAAAAGGAAGAGGTTTTGGAGGCTACACCTTC	CASSYLKGRGFGGYTF
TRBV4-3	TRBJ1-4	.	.	TGCGCCAGCAGCCAAGACGGTATTAAGGAAAAACTGTTTTTT	CASSQDGIKEKLFF
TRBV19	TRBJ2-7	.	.	TGTGCCAGTAGTATCGGCAGGGCTCAGGAGCAGTACTTC	CASSIGRAQEQYF
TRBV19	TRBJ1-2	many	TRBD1	TGTGCCAGTAGGACAGGGGGACTTGGCTACACCTTC	CASRTGGLGYTF
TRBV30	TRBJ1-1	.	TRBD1	TGTGCCGGACAGGGGCTCGAGAACACTGAAGCTTTCTTT	CAGQGLENTEAFF
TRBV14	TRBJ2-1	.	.	TGTGCCAGCAGCCAAGAACTATCCGGTGAGCAGTTCTTC	CASSQELSGEQFF
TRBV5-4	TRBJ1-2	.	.	TGTGCCAGCAGCGGACTAGCATATGGCTACACCTTC	CASSGLAYGYTF
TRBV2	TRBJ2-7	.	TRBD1	TGTGCCAGCAGGGTATCCGGGACAGGGAATTACGAGCAGTACTTC	CASRVSGTGNYEQYF
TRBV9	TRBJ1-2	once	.	TGTGCCAGCAGCCCGGGTGGTAGCGATGGCTACACCTTC	CASSPGGSDGYTF
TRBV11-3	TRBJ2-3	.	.	TGTGCCAGCAGCTTAGGGCCAAGCGCGTATAGCACAGATACGCAGTATTTT	CASSLGPSAYSTDTQYF
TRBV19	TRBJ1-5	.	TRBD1	TGTGCCAGTAGTCTTTCGGACAGGGGATCCCAGCCCCAGCATTTT	CASSLSDRGSQPQHF
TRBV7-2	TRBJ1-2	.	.	TGTGCCAGCAGCTTATTGAGGGGCAGCTACACCTTC	CASSLLRGSYTF
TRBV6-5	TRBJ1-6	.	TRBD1	TGTGCCAGCAGTTACGGCGGGACAGGCGCCGTTGGGACCCTCCACTTT	CASSYGGTGAVGTLHF
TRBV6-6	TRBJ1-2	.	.	TGTGCCAGCAGTTCAATTCTCTCGGGTGGCTACACCTTC	CASSSILSGGYTF
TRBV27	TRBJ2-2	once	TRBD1	TGTGCCAGCAGGAGACAGGGACGGAACACCGGGGAGCTGTTTTTT	CASRRQGRNTGELFF
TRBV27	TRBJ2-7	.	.	TGTGCCAGCAGTCTCCGGGCCCCCTACGAGCAGTACTTC	CASSLRAPYEQYF
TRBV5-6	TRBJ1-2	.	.	TGTGCCAGCAGCTTGGACTTTGCCCCCTCTCGGGGCGGCTACACCTTC	CASSLDFAPSRGGYTF
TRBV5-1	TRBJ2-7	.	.	TGCGCCAGCAGCTTGATTTCATCTGACAGCATTATTTTCTACGAGCAGTACTTC	CASSLISSDSIIFYEQYF
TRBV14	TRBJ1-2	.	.	TGTGCCAGCAGCCATGACAGCTCCTATGGCTACACCTTC	CASSHDSSYGYTF